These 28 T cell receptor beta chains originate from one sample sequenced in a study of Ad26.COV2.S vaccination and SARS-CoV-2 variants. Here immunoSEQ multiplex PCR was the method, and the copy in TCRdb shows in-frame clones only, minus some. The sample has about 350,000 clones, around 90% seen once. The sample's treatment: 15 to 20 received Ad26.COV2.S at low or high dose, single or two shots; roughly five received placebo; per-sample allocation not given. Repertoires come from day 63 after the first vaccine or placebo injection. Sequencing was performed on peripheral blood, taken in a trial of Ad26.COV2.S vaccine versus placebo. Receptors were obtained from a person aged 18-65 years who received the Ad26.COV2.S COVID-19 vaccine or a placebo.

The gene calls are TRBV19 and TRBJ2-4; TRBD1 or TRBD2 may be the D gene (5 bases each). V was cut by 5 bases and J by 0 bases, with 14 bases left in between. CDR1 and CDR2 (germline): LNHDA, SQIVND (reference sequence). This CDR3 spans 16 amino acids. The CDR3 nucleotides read TGTGCCAGTAGTGTTGCCGCCGGGACAGCCAAAAACATTCAGTACTTC. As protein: CASSVAAGTAKNIQYF. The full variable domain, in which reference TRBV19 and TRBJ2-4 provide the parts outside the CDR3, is DGGITQSPKYLFRKEGQNVTLSCEQNLNHDAMYWYRQDPGQGLRLIYYSQIVNDFQKGDIAEGYSVSREKKESFPLTVTSAQKNPTAFYLCASSVAAGTAKNIQYFGAGTRLSVL.

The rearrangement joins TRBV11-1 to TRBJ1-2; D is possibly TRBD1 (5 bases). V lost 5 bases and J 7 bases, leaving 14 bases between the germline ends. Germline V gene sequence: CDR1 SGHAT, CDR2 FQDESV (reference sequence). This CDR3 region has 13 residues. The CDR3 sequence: CASSRGEMGGYTF. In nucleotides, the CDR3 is TGTGCCAGCAGCCGGGGCGAGATGGGTGGCTACACCTTC.

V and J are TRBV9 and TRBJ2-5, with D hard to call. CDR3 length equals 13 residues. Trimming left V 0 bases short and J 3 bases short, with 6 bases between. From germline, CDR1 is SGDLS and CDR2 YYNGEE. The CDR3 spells CASSVESEETQYF. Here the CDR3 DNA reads TGTGCCAGCAGCGTAGAGTCAGAAGAGACCCAGTACTTC.

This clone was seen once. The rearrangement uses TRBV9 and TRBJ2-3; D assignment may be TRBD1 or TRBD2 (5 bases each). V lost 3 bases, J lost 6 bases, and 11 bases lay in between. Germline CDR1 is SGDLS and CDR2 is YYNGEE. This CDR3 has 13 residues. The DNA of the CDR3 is TGTGCCAGCAGCGCCGGGGACCAGGATACGCAGTATTTT. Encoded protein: CASSAGDQDTQYF. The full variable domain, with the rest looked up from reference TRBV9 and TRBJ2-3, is DSGVTQTPKHLITATGQRVTLRCSPRSGDLSVYWYQQSLDQGLQFLIQYYNGEERAKGNILERFSAQQFPDLHSELNLSSLELGDSALYFCASSAGDQDTQYFGPGTRLTVL.

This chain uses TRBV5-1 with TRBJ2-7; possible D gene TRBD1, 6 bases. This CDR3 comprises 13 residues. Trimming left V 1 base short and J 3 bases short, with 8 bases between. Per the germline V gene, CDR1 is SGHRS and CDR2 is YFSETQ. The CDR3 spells CASSLRQDYEQYF. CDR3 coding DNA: TGCGCCAGCAGCTTGCGACAGGACTACGAGCAGTACTTC.

The CDR3 sequence is CASIQGRNTGELFF. The CDR3 DNA sequence: TGTGCCAGCATCCAGGGGCGGAACACCGGGGAGCTGTTTTTT. The chain uses TRBV2 and TRBJ2-2; D possibly corresponds to TRBD1 (6 bases). CDR1 and CDR2 from the germline V gene are SNHLY and FYNNEI. The V end lost 7 bases, the J end lost 1 base, and 10 bases lay between the germline ends. The CDR3 contains 14 residues.

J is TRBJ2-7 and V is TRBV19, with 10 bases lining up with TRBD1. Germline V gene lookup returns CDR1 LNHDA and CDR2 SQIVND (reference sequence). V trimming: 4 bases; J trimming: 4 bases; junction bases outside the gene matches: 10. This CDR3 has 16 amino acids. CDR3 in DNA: TGTGCCAGTAGTACTTATCCGGGACAGGGGCCTTACGAGCAGTACTTC. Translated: CASSTYPGQGPYEQYF.

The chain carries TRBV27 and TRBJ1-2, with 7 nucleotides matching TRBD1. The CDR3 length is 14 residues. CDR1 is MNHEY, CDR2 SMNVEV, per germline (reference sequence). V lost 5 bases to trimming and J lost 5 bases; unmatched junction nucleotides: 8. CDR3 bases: TGTGCCAGCAGTAAGAGGGGACAGTTTTATGGCTACACCTTC. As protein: CASSKRGQFYGYTF.

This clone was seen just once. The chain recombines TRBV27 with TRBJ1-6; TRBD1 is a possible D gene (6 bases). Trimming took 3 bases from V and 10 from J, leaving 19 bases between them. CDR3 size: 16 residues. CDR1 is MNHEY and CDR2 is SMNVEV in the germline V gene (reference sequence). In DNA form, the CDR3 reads TGTGCCAGCAGTTTTGCCTCGCCGCAGGGGCGATCACCCCTCCACTTT. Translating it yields CASSFASPQGRSPLHF.

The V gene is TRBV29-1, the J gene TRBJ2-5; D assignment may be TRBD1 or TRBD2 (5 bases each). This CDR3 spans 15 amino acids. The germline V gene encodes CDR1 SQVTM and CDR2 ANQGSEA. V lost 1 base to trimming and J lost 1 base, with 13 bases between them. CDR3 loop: CSVEGGAILQETQYF. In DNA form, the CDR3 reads TGCAGCGTTGAAGGAGGGGCGATACTCCAAGAGACCCAGTACTTC.

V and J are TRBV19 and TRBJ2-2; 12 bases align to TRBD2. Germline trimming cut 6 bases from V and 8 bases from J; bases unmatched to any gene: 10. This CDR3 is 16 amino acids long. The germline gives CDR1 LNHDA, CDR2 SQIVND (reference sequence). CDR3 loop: CASRVLAGGLRGELFF. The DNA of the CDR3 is TGTGCCAGTAGAGTACTAGCGGGGGGATTAAGAGGGGAGCTGTTTTTT.

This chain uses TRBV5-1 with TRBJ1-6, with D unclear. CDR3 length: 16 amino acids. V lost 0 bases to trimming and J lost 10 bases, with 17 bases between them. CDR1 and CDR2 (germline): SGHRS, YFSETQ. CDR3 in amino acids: CASSLERTTGGSPLHF. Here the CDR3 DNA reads TGCGCCAGCAGCTTGGAGCGGACCACCGGCGGATCACCCCTCCACTTT. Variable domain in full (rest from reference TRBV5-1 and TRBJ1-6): KAGVTQTPRYLIKTRGQQVTLSCSPISGHRSVSWYQQTPGQGLQFLFEYFSETQRNKGNFPGRFSGRQFSNSRSEMNVSTLELGDSALYLCASSLERTTGGSPLHFGNGTRLTVT.

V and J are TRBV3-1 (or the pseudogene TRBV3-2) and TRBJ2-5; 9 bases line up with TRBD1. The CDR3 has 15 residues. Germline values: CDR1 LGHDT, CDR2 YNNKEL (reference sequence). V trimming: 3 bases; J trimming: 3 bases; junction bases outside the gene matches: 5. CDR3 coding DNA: TGTGCCAGCAGCCACGTACAGGGGGCTGAAGAGACCCAGTACTTC. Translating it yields CASSHVQGAEETQYF.

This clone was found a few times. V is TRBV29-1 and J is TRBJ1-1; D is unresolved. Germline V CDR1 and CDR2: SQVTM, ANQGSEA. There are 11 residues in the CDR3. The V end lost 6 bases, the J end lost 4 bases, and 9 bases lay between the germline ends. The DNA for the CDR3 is TGCAGCGTCCTAAAGCCCACTGAAGCTTTCTTT. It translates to CSVLKPTEAFF.

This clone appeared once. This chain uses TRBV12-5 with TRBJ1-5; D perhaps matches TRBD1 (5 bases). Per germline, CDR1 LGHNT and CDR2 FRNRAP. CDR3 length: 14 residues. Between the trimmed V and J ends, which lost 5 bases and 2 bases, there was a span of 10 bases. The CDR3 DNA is TGTGCTAGTGGTGAGGTAGGGGGCAATCAGCCCCAGCATTTT. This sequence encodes CASGEVGGNQPQHF.

This CDR3 reads CASSLVGGREKLFF. The CDR3 nucleotides are TGTGCCAGCAGCTTAGTTGGGGGTAGGGAAAAACTGTTTTTT. V usage is TRBV7-8 and J usage is TRBJ1-4; perhaps TRBD1 as D (5 bases). CDR3 length: 14 amino acids. V was clipped by 1 base and J by 8 bases, with 11 bases between them. The V gene's germline CDR1 is SGHVS and CDR2 FQNEAQ.

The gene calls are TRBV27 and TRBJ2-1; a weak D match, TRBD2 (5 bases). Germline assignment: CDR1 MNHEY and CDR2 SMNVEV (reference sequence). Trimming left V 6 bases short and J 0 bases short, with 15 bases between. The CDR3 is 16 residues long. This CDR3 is CASSHQRGSSYNEQFF. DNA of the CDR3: TGTGCCAGCAGCCATCAACGGGGAAGCTCCTACAATGAGCAGTTCTTC.

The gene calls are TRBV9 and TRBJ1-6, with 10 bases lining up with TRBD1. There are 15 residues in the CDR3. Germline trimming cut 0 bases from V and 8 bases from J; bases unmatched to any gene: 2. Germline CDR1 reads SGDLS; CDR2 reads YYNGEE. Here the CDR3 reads CASSVAGTGDSPLHF. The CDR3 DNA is TGTGCCAGCAGCGTAGCTGGGACAGGGGATTCACCCCTCCACTTT. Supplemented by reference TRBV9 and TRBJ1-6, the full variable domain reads DSGVTQTPKHLITATGQRVTLRCSPRSGDLSVYWYQQSLDQGLQFLIQYYNGEERAKGNILERFSAQQFPDLHSELNLSSLELGDSALYFCASSVAGTGDSPLHFGNGTRLTVT.

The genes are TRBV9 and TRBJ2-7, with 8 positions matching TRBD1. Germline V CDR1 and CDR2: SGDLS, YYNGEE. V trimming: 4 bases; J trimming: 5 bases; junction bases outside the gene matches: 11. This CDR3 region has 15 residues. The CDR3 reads CASSPSAGGRDEQYF. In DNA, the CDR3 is TGTGCCAGCAGCCCCTCGGCAGGGGGCAGGGACGAGCAGTACTTC.

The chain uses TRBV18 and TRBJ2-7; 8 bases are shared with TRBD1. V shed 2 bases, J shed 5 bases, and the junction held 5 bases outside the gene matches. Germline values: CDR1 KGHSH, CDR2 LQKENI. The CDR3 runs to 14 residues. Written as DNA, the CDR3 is TGTGCCAGCTCACCAGGCAGGGGGCTCCACGAGCAGTACTTC. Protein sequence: CASSPGRGLHEQYF.

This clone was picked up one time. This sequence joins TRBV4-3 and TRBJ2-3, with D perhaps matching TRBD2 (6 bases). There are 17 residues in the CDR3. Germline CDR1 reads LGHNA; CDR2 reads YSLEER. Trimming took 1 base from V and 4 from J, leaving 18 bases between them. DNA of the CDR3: TGCGCCAGCAGCCAAGTATCGTATAGTCGGGGGTCAGATACGCAGTATTTT. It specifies CASSQVSYSRGSDTQYF.

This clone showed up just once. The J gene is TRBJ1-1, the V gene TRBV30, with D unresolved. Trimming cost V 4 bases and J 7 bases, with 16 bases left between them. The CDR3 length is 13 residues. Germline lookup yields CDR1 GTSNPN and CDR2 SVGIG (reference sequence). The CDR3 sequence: CAWKGGRNYEAFF. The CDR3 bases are TGTGCCTGGAAGGGCGGCAGAAATTATGAAGCTTTCTTT.

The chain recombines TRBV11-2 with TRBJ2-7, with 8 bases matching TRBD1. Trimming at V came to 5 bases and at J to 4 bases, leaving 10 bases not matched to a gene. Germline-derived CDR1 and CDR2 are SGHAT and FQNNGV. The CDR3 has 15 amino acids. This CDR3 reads CASSQLAGQAYEQYF. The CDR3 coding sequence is TGTGCCAGCAGCCAACTCGCGGGACAGGCTTACGAGCAGTACTTC.

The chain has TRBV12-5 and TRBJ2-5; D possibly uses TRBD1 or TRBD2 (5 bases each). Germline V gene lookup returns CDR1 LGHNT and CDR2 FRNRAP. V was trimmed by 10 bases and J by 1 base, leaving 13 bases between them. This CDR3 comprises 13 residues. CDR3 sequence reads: CATRGAAQETQYF. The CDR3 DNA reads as TGTGCTACCAGAGGGGCAGCCCAAGAGACCCAGTACTTC.

The CDR3 protein is CASSSPSGVAGGEQYF. CDR3 nucleotide sequence: TGTGCCAGCAGCTCCCCCTCGGGGGTGGCAGGAGGAGAGCAGTACTTC. V usage is TRBV7-2 and J usage is TRBJ2-7; the D gene is possibly TRBD2 (6 bases). The CDR3 sequence is 16 residues long. Germline CDR1 is SGHTA and CDR2 is FQGNSA. The V end lost 4 bases, the J end lost 7 bases, and 23 bases lay between the germline ends.

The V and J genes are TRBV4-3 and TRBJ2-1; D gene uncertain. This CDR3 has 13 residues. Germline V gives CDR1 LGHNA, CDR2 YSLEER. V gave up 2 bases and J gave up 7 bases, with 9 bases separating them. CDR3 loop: CASSQLGQNEQFF. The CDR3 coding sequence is TGCGCCAGCAGCCAATTGGGCCAAAATGAGCAGTTCTTC.

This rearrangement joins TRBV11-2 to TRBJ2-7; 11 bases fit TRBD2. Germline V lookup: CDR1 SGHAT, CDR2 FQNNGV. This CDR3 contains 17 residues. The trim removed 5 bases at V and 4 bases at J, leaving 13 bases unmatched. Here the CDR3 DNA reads TGTGCCAGCAGCGCCACCGGGACTAGCGGCTTTCGGTACGAGCAGTACTTC. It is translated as CASSATGTSGFRYEQYF.

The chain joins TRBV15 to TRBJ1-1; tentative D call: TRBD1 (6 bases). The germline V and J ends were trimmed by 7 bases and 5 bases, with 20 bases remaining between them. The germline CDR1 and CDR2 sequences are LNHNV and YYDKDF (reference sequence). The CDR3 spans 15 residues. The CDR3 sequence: CATNPKRGVSTEAFF. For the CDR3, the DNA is TGTGCCACCAACCCGAAGAGGGGGGTCTCGACTGAAGCTTTCTTT.